This TCR beta chain was identified in a study of spatial heterogeneity in lung cancer (dated by TCRdb to about 2019). General notes on the study: Beta-chain transcripts were consistently detected in greater numbers than alpha-chain transcripts, which likely reflects a higher abundance of beta-chain transcripts. The study linked features of the TCR repertoire to counts of nonsynonymous mutations, which were determined by whole-exome sequencing of tumor tissue. In the raw uncorrected reads, each unique combination of TCR and UMI appeared on average more than ten times. Both alpha and beta chains were TCR-sequenced in approximately 200 tumor regions, approximately 68 matched nontumor lung samples and approximately 50 PBMC samples obtained at surgery. In non-small cell lung cancer, the study made a quantitative comparison of TCR alpha and beta repertoires among multiple tumor regions, matched nontumor lung and blood. Study-wide conclusions, independent of this receptor: Additional single-cell paired TCR alpha and beta sequencing was considered necessary to confirm, at a functional level, the hypothesis that regional TCRs recognize regional mutations.

Libraries were built with 5' RACE. Sequencing relied on a NextSeq 500. In the TCR library protocol, a unique molecular identifier was attached to each TCR cDNA molecule so that PCR and sequencing errors could be corrected. The published analysis was carried out like this. TCR identification, UMI-based error correction and CDR3 extraction were performed with Decombinator tools. TCRs above a frequency of 2 per 1,000, corresponding to the top 1% of the tumor frequency distribution, were defined as expanded. Renyi diversity was computed with the R vegan package after each repertoire had been subsampled 100 times to 5,000 TCRs. To build CDR3 similarity networks, amino acid triplet string-kernel similarity was used, and CDR3s were connected when their pairwise similarity was above 0.82. In-frame beta chains were kept once TCRdb had trimmed the public reads at Q25 with fastp and called clones with MiXCR. Entries that share a CDR3 protein sequence are merged under the most common genes and DNA. TCRdb, not the authors, supplied the V and J calls. A total of around 10,000 distinct CDR3 sequences appear in this sample, around 4% of them only once. The ten top clones hold under 9% of the sample.

Reading the germline V gene gives CDR1 LGHNA and CDR2 YNFKEQ. Trimming at the junction amounts to 0 bases on V and 3 bases on J, and the germline ends lie 8 bases apart. Its CDR3 holds 14 amino acids, cysteine through phenylalanine. Solely the CDR3 DNA is kept, with 42 bases framed from the first base. The sample's time point label, in plain terms: sample taken at primary tumor resection. For TCR sequencing, whole RNA was extracted from tumor and nontumor lung tissue, or from cryopreserved PBMC samples, and no cell sorting was done. Samples were obtained from over 70 patients with early-stage, untreated non-small cell lung cancer from the lung TRACERx cohort. Patients were selected for TCR sequencing only if sufficient RNA was available from at least two tumor regions. Before selection, tumor and adjacent nontumor lung specimens were reviewed by a lung pathologist. Ten or more counts support this clonotype. The antigen it binds to is not known. One base away there is no much larger clone; base qualities are not given. The size of this beta chain means little, since it is a stray read in a library made for alpha chains.

This receptor was obtained from a male donor with early-stage non-small cell lung cancer. The chain couples TRBV4-2 to TRBJ1-1, with the D segment identity uncertain. The material was normal lung tissue next to the tumor, obtained at surgery. The nucleotides are TGTGCCAGCAGCCAAGACGTACAGTACACTGAAGCTTTCTTT. Translation gives CASSQDVQYTEAFF.